One sample yielded the 24 T cell receptor beta chains listed below, sequenced in a study of T cells in Graves' hyperthyroidism and ophthalmopathy. RNA transcripts gave rise to amplified TCR beta CDR3 regions. First-round RT-PCR of the TCR CDR3 relied on the HTBI primer set. TCRdb fed the multiplex PCR reads into MiXCR, producing one record per CDR3 protein. This table has about 500,000 distinct CDR3 sequences, around 15% appearing once. Material: blood. The receptors were sampled from a woman in her twenties or thirties with Graves' ophthalmopathy.

In its sample, this clonotype was seen many times. V is TRBV7-2 and J is TRBJ2-7; the D is unclear. The CDR3 is made up of 15 amino acids. Trimming cost V 5 bases and J 0 bases, with 14 bases left between them. Germline V lookup: CDR1 SGHTA, CDR2 FQGNSA. As DNA, the CDR3 is TGTGCCAGCAGCCAGGACCGACACTACTCCTACGAGCAGTACTTC. Translating gives CASSQDRHYSYEQYF. Full variable domain (rest looked up from reference TRBV7-2 and TRBJ2-7): GAGVSQSPSNKVTEKGKDVELRCDPISGHTALYWYRQSLGQGLEFLIYFQGNSAPDKSGLPSDRFSAERTGGSVSTLTIQRTQQEDSAVYLCASSQDRHYSYEQYFGPGTRLTVT.

This clonotype came up many times. The chain couples TRBV2 to TRBJ1-5, with a possible D match to TRBD1 (6 bases). V was cut by 6 bases and J by 6 bases, with 18 bases left in between. This CDR3 has 15 amino acids. The germline V gene has CDR1 SNHLY and CDR2 FYNNEI. The CDR3 sequence: CASSDFYREGQPQHF. CDR3 DNA: TGTGCCAGCAGCGATTTTTACAGGGAGGGTCAGCCCCAGCATTTT.

The V call is TRBV19, the J call TRBJ2-1; weak D call: TRBD1 (5 bases). V was cut by 3 bases and J by 0 bases, with 12 bases left in between. The CDR3 is 16 amino acids. Per germline, CDR1 LNHDA and CDR2 SQIVND (reference sequence). The CDR3 DNA is TGTGCCAGTAGTATCCTTGGAAGGGGCTCCTACAATGAGCAGTTCTTC. Residues: CASSILGRGSYNEQFF. Using reference TRBV19 and TRBJ2-1 for the parts outside the CDR3, the full variable domain is DGGITQSPKYLFRKEGQNVTLSCEQNLNHDAMYWYRQDPGQGLRLIYYSQIVNDFQKGDIAEGYSVSREKKESFPLTVTSAQKNPTAFYLCASSILGRGSYNEQFFGPGTRLTVL.

This clonotype was detected a few times. This rearrangement joins TRBV20-1 to TRBJ1-3; D is undetermined. CDR1 DFQATT and CDR2 SNEGSKA come from the germline V gene (reference sequence). Between the trimmed V and J ends, which lost 0 bases and 0 bases, there was a span of 12 bases. This CDR3 comprises 16 residues. The CDR3 coding sequence is TGCAGTGCTAGAGAGGATTCCCTAAGCTCTGGAAACACCATATATTTT. Its protein product is CSAREDSLSSGNTIYF.

CDR3 DNA: TGTGCCAGCAGCATCAGGGTTGACACTGAAGCTTTCTTT. Translated, it gives CASSIRVDTEAFF. This chain links TRBV9 with TRBJ1-1; D is possibly TRBD1 (5 bases). The germline V and J ends were trimmed by 4 bases and 3 bases, with 10 bases remaining between them. The CDR3 covers 13 residues. The germline V gene has CDR1 SGDLS and CDR2 YYNGEE. The variable domain in full, completed from reference TRBV9 and TRBJ1-1, reads DSGVTQTPKHLITATGQRVTLRCSPRSGDLSVYWYQQSLDQGLQFLIQYYNGEERAKGNILERFSAQQFPDLHSELNLSSLELGDSALYFCASSIRVDTEAFFGQGTRLTVV.

This clonotype came up many times. J is TRBJ2-3 and V is TRBV7-8; D call uncertain. Germline CDR1 reads SGHVS; CDR2 reads FQNEAQ. The CDR3 is 14 residues long. V lost 1 base and J lost 2, with 7 bases in between. For the CDR3, the DNA is TGTGCCAGCAGCTTAGACGCCTTCACAGATACGCAGTATTTT. Translation: CASSLDAFTDTQYF.

This clonotype was counted ten times or more. The genes are TRBV20-1 and TRBJ2-7; 13 bases match TRBD2. V lost 5 bases and J lost 4; bases outside the gene matches: 8. The CDR3 extends over 15 amino acids. Germline V gene sequence: CDR1 DFQATT, CDR2 SNEGSKA (reference sequence). CDR3 sequence: CSAPRRTSGSYEQYF. In DNA form, the CDR3 reads TGCAGTGCTCCCAGACGGACTAGCGGGAGTTACGAGCAGTACTTC.

This clonotype occurred many times. The chain couples TRBV12-3 or TRBV12-4 to TRBJ2-5; 8 bases match TRBD2. The CDR3 runs 15 residues. The V and J ends lost 6 bases and 5 bases, in that order; junction bases with no gene match: 11. The CDR3 sequence: CASSHTSGGGETQYF. DNA of the CDR3: TGTGCCAGCAGCCACACTAGCGGAGGGGGGGAGACCCAGTACTTC.

There are many counts of this clonotype. The chain carries TRBV11-2 and TRBJ2-5; 14 bases agree with TRBD2. With V trimmed by 5 bases and J by 4 bases, 6 bases remained unmatched. The CDR3 totals 16 residues. CDR1 is SGHAT, CDR2 FQNNGV, per germline. CDR3 nucleotide sequence: TGTGCCAGCAGCCATTGGACTAGCGGGAGGCGAGAGACCCAGTACTTC. Its protein product is CASSHWTSGRRETQYF.

This chain links TRBV18 with TRBJ2-7, with TRBD2 identical over 13 bases. The junction had 13 bases not matched to a gene; V was cut back by 10 bases and J by 7 bases. The CDR3 runs 15 residues. The germline V gene has CDR1 KGHSH and CDR2 LQKENI. This CDR3 reads CATAPRLAGGGEQYF. The CDR3 nucleotides are TGTGCCACCGCTCCCAGACTAGCGGGGGGTGGTGAGCAGTACTTC.

This clonotype was detected many times. J is TRBJ1-3 and V is TRBV11-2, with a tentative D call TRBD1 (5 bases). From germline, CDR1 is SGHAT and CDR2 FQNNGV. This CDR3 is built from 14 residues. V was shortened by 3 bases and J by 3 bases, with 9 bases between the two germline ends. CDR3 sequence: CASSFREDGNTIYF. CDR3 bases: TGTGCCAGCAGCTTCAGGGAGGATGGAAACACCATATATTTT.

This clonotype occurred a few times. The chain is built from TRBV18 and TRBJ2-3, with 8 bases that match TRBD1. The CDR3 runs to 16 residues. Germline V CDR1 and CDR2: KGHSH, LQKENI. Trimming cost V 3 bases and J 1 base; bases outside gene matches: 6. CDR3 loop: CASSPLPGGGTDTQYF. CDR3 DNA sequence: TGTGCCAGCTCACCGCTACCAGGGGGCGGCACAGATACGCAGTATTTT.

This clonotype was recorded at least ten times. The CDR3 sequence is CASSLMGEARAFF. CDR3 nucleotides: TGTGCCAGCAGTTTAATGGGAGAGGCGAGAGCTTTCTTT. The chain has TRBV27 and TRBJ1-1; D is uncertain. Between the trimmed V and J ends, which lost 2 bases and 10 bases, there was a span of 14 bases. The germline CDR1 and CDR2 sequences are MNHEY and SMNVEV (reference sequence). The CDR3 loop spans 13 amino acids.

The chain uses TRBV11-2 and TRBJ2-7; D possibly matches TRBD1 or TRBD2 (5 bases each). Per germline, CDR1 SGHAT and CDR2 FQNNGV. Between the trimmed V and J ends, which lost 6 bases and 4 bases, there was a span of 16 bases. The CDR3 covers 14 residues. CDR3 sequence: CASSTWGLAYEQYF. DNA of the CDR3: TGTGCCAGCAGTACATGGGGGTTGGCATACGAGCAGTACTTC.

This clonotype was observed at least ten times. The rearrangement links TRBV2 to TRBJ2-2; TRBD1 aligns across 7 bases. The CDR3 has 14 residues. V trimming: 8 bases; J trimming: 3 bases; junction bases outside the gene matches: 6. Per the germline V gene, CDR1 is SNHLY and CDR2 is FYNNEI. The CDR3 bases are TGTGCCAGCCACGACAGGGTGGACACCGGGGAGCTGTTTTTT. It encodes CASHDRVDTGELFF.

This clonotype has a count of ten or more. The chain carries TRBV2 and TRBJ2-1; 14 nucleotides match TRBD2. V gave up 6 bases and J gave up 9 bases; unmatched junction bases: 10. Germline assignment: CDR1 SNHLY and CDR2 FYNNEI. This CDR3 comprises 16 residues. The CDR3 nucleotides read TGTGCCAGCAGCGGGACTAGCGGGAGAGTTATGGTTGAGCAGTTCTTC. This sequence encodes CASSGTSGRVMVEQFF.

The chain carries TRBV18 and TRBJ2-2, with TRBD2 identical over 14 bases. The CDR3 runs to 18 residues. V lost 4 bases and J lost 2; bases outside the gene matches: 6. Germline V gene lookup returns CDR1 KGHSH and CDR2 LQKENI. CDR3 sequence reads: CASSLRGLAGVNTGELFF. The CDR3 DNA reads as TGTGCCAGCTCACTACGGGGACTAGCGGGAGTTAACACCGGGGAGCTGTTTTTT.

This clonotype was found many times. The chain has TRBV28 and TRBJ1-2; 7 bases align to TRBD1. Germline loops: CDR1 MDHEN, CDR2 SYDVKM. This CDR3 region has 12 residues. The V gene end was trimmed by 8 bases and the J gene end by 8 bases; junction bases not matched to a gene: 8. The CDR3: CASEGAGVGYTF. The CDR3 nucleotides read TGTGCCAGCGAGGGGGCAGGGGTCGGCTACACCTTC.

This clonotype came up many times. V and J are TRBV30 and TRBJ2-3, with 7 nucleotides matching TRBD2. This CDR3 has 14 residues. The V and J ends lost 4 bases and 2 bases, in that order; junction bases with no gene match: 6. Looked up from germline, CDR1 is GTSNPN and CDR2 is SVGIG (reference sequence). CDR3 sequence (DNA): TGTGCCTGGAACCTGGGAGGGCCCACAGATACGCAGTATTTT. This gives the protein CAWNLGGPTDTQYF.

The sample holds many counts of this clonotype. The chain is built from TRBV27 and TRBJ2-3, with D perhaps being TRBD1 or TRBD2 (6 bases each). The V gene lost 5 bases and the J gene lost 4 bases, with 28 bases spanning the gap. The CDR3 contains 19 residues. Germline-derived CDR1 and CDR2 are MNHEY and SMNVEV (reference sequence). CDR3 residues: CASSLKGDSGPLHPDTQYF. DNA for the CDR3: TGTGCCAGCAGTCTAAAGGGGGATAGCGGCCCATTACATCCAGATACGCAGTATTTT.

Many counts were recorded for this clonotype. The CDR3 region has the DNA TGTGCCAGCAGTTTAGGGACGGTTGTAGCTTTCTTT. Residues: CASSLGTVVAFF. The V gene is TRBV12-3 or TRBV12-4, the J gene TRBJ1-1; D uncertain. The CDR3 runs 12 residues. Trimming left V 1 base short and J 10 bases short, with 10 bases between.

V and J are TRBV12-5 and TRBJ2-1, with a tentative D call TRBD1 (6 bases). V was clipped by 1 base and J by 5 bases, with 15 bases between them. This CDR3 region has 16 residues. CDR1 and CDR2 from the germline V gene are LGHNT and FRNRAP. CDR3 residues: CASGLDPWTANNEQFF. The CDR3 nucleotides read TGTGCTAGTGGTTTGGACCCCTGGACAGCCAACAATGAGCAGTTCTTC.

CDR3 nucleotides: TGCGCCAGCAGCTTGGGGGCTAGCGGGTCCGTGGATGAGCAGTTCTTC. Amino acid sequence: CASSLGASGSVDEQFF. The chain couples TRBV5-1 to TRBJ2-1; the match to TRBD2 covers 8 bases. The V segment lost 0 bases and the J segment 8 bases; nucleotides outside the gene matches: 10. The CDR3 is made up of 16 amino acids. Germline V gene data show CDR1 as SGHRS and CDR2 as YFSETQ.

This rearrangement joins TRBV6-1 to TRBJ2-7, with D unclear. Germline V gene data show CDR1 as MNHNS and CDR2 as SASEGT. Trimming left V 4 bases short and J 3 bases short, with 16 bases between. The CDR3 is 15 residues long. The chain's CDR3 is CASSAEDLNGYEQYF. The CDR3 DNA is TGTGCCAGCAGTGCGGAAGACCTAAACGGCTACGAGCAGTACTTC.